This TCR beta chain was documented in a study of blood T cell repertoires in COVID-19 (TCRdb year 2020). Background on the whole study: Samples from collaborators originated in the United States, Italy and Spain and spanned both the acute and convalescent phases of COVID-19. The prospective study material was composed of cDNA or gDNA derived from T cells, B-cell-depleted T cells, or PBMCs. The dataset comprised deeply sampled blood TCRbeta repertoires from subjects exposed to, actively infected with, or recovered from COVID-19. The repertoires were released in a freely available public database meant as a resource for research on the immune response to SARS-CoV-2. The samples were drawn from the first 160 participants of the ongoing ImmuneRACE study and from 1,254 subjects provided by 6 global collaborators. The sample metadata nearly always contained a de-identified subject ID, COVID-19 status, age in years and sex. Where HLA class I and class II types were available, the types were taken from metadata supplied by the sample provider, not from assay-based typing. Study-wide findings and limitations: The amount of clinical and demographic metadata varied by source and participant and was provided uncurated.

The immunoSEQ Assay, a bias-controlled multiplex PCR, was used to amplify TCRbeta CDR3 regions from genomic DNA. The original pipeline was this. Within the assay, amplification of reference gene primers was used to estimate how many nucleated cells each sample contained. To quantify the absolute abundance of each unique TCRbeta CDR3 rearrangement, sequence reads were collapsed and filtered. For each sample, productive Simpson clonality was calculated as the square root of Simpson's diversity index across productive rearrangements. TCRdb provides this immuneACCESS table in a form limited to in-frame rearrangements. Some clones are lacking; in checked studies, under half of them reflect an unresolved V gene, and why the rest are absent is not known. The V and J calls and clone size come from that table; D and trimming were worked out from the DNA. The sample table shows over 250,000 clones, and around 82% are seen once. The leading ten clones occupy approximately 10% of the sample.

As to this clone: Its antigen remains unidentified. Base qualities are missing; no much larger clone stands one base away.

CDR3 length: 15 amino acids, cysteine to phenylalanine. The CDR3 DNA has 45 bases and is translated from base 1. The junction shows trimming of 0 bases on V and 5 bases on J, plus 14 bases between the germline ends. Looking up the germline V gene yields CDR1 SGHRS and CDR2 YFSETQ. Samples from volunteer blood donors who had recovered from COVID-19 were contributed by a second Seattle source. Collaborating institutions collected whole blood in K2EDTA tubes following their own protocols. For TCRbeta analysis, collaborators shipped samples in one of three forms: frozen whole blood, isolated PBMCs, or DNA extracted from either of those sample types.

Material: peripheral blood. The TCR sequence derives from a woman aged 50 to 65 who had recovered from COVID-19. The V gene is TRBV5-1 and the J gene is TRBJ1-1, with no reliable assignment of the D segment. The CDR3 region has the sequence CASSLGSPGGTEAFF. The sequenced DNA: TGCGCCAGCAGCTTGGGGTCACCGGGTGGAACTGAAGCTTTCTTT.